The T cell receptor beta chain under discussion was sequenced for a study of cytotoxic CD8 clonotypes in ibrutinib-treated CLL. Study-wide background: After median roughly 68 months, about 14 stayed in remission, about 12 progressed; responses 25 or so partial, 2 complete. Mean per-sample yields comprised 255,043 productive templates and 94,082 productive rearrangements.

Overall study results and limits: Measured clonality at baseline was greater than in age-matched healthy donors and tracked with circulating CD8+ T-cell counts.

The CDR3 length is 12 residues. Trimming took 2 bases from V and 3 from J, leaving 3 bases between them. Germline lookup yields CDR1 SEHNR and CDR2 FQNEAQ (reference sequence). Only in-frame clones appear in the TCRdb table, and some are missing; sequencing was by immunoSEQ multiplex PCR. The sample yields 150,000 to 200,000 clones, approximately 91% seen once. For this clone: Its antigen remains unidentified.

Genomic DNA for TCR beta libraries, roughly 2 micrograms, came from cryopreserved PBMCs. The chain recombines TRBV7-9 with TRBJ2-3; D gene ambiguous. The TCR comes from a human donor with chronic lymphocytic leukemia. The source material was PBMCs, sampled at disease progression, from a patient treated with ibrutinib. In DNA form, the CDR3 reads TGTGCCAGCAGCTTAAGTACAGATACGCAGTATTTT. Translating gives CASSLSTDTQYF.